This T cell receptor beta chain appears in the sequencing data of a study of cytomegalovirus exposure and HLA in healthy donors. PCR amplification relied on 60 Vbeta primers (plus 13 Jbeta primers). Sequencing used immunoSEQ multiplex PCR; TCRdb keeps in-frame clones, though not all of them. The sample contains 170,000 or so clones, around 80% of which appear only once. This CDR3 comprises 13 residues. Germline CDR1 MNHNS, CDR2 SASEGT. V shed 6 bases and J shed 3 bases, with 9 bases lying between them. Study-level results: Most likely, a cluster of highly shared sequence variants arose as a sequencing artifact. Segments of the TCR beta V type were, in most cases, productive about 87% or about 30% of the time in an earlier analysis. Trimming of TCR beta V- and J-genes showed a link, identified in a later analysis, to a missense DCLRE1C variant. TCR beta sequences reportedly predicted the HLA-A and HLA-B alleles of most subjects accurately.

A note on this clone: Its cognate antigen is unknown.

This TCR came from a woman between 50 and 59 years old in good health and CMV-seropositive. Sequencing was performed on PBMCs. The chain uses TRBV6-1 and TRBJ1-5, with D possibly being TRBD1 (6 bases). This CDR3 is CASRQGLNQPQHF. In nucleotides, the CDR3 is TGTGCCAGCAGACAGGGTCTCAATCAGCCCCAGCATTTT.